The clone carrying this T cell receptor beta chain was observed a few times. The PCR used 60 Vbeta and 13 Jbeta primers. The assay was immunoSEQ multiplex PCR, and TCRdb's table has in-frame clones only and misses some. The profile shows more than 150,000 clones, roughly 87% of them singletons. The entry originates in a study of cytomegalovirus exposure and HLA in healthy donors. Trimming removed 7 bases at V and 6 bases at J, with 10 bases between. The CDR3 length is 12 residues. CDR1 and CDR2 from the germline V gene are SNHLY and FYNNEI. The chain joins TRBV2 to TRBJ1-5, with D uncertain. The sample taken for sequencing was PBMCs. The sequence derives from a girl less than two years old in good health and CMV-seronegative. The CDR3 here is CASNVGSQPQHF. The CDR3 nucleotides read TGTGCCAGCAATGTGGGCTCTCAGCCCCAGCATTTT.